This T cell receptor (beta chain) emerged from a study of CD8+ T cells in alopecia areata. Study as a whole: Tofacitinib continued for 6 to 18 months and was then withheld for 6 months.

Peripheral blood and lesional scalp punch biopsies came from alopecia areata patients. This CDR3 has 10 residues. V lost 3 bases and J lost 9, with 8 bases in between. Germline-derived CDR1 and CDR2 are SQVTM and ANQGSEA. Details on this clone: Its specificity is not known.

Study observations and caveats: Normal-skin resident alphabeta T cells also appear among scalp sample sequences. In lesional scalp, particularly from alopecia totalis/universalis, clonality was higher than in normal scalp.

After isolation, RNA underwent reverse transcription to generate cDNA as the sequencing template. Clones were sequenced by immunoSEQ multiplex PCR, and TCRdb holds only the in-frame ones, with some missing. The data contain 69,000 or so clones, 55% to 75% of them singletons. This chain connects TRBV29-1 to TRBJ1-1; no firm D call. The sample consisted of CD8+ T cells sorted from blood, taken at week 0. The origin of this receptor is a human donor with alopecia areata. As DNA, the CDR3 is TGCAGCGTTGACGGGGAGAAAGCTTTCTTT. Translation gives CSVDGEKAFF.